This TCR beta chain was retrieved from a study of post-analysis software for immune sequencing data. The wider study: The courses of disease that were included comprised relapsing-remitting, secondary progressive and progressive-relapsing multiple sclerosis.

Unique molecular identifiers were carried by the TCR beta cDNA libraries. Once roughly 0.9 to 10 million T cells were used, hundreds of thousands of cDNA molecules resulted. Each CDR3 protein gets one entry after TCRdb re-called the PCR reads with MiXCR. The sample includes 700,000 to 800,000 distinct CDR3 sequences, 25% to 30% of them seen just once. Broader study findings: Multiple sclerosis patients had significantly lower normalized Chao1 diversity than controls. Patients showed TRBV5-6, TRBV5-1 and TRBV20-1 among about five TRBV segments more frequent than in controls.

CDR1 is SGHDN, CDR2 FVKESK, per germline. This CDR3 contains 16 residues. J was trimmed by 5 bases and V by 3 bases; bases with no gene match: 12. Note on this clonotype: Its specificity is not known.

This receptor was identified in a girl aged 5 to 17 with multiple sclerosis. The J gene is TRBJ1-1, the V gene TRBV14; TRBD1 aligns across 7 bases. Sequenced input: blood. CDR3 residues: CASSQTGNPGETEAFF. For the CDR3, the DNA is TGTGCCAGCAGCCAGACAGGGAACCCGGGAGAAACTGAAGCTTTCTTT.